This T cell receptor (beta chain) was sequenced for a study of blood T cell repertoires in COVID-19. Study-level background: T cells, B-cell-depleted T cells, or PBMCs supplied cDNA or gDNA.

Clones were sequenced by immunoSEQ multiplex PCR, and TCRdb holds only the in-frame ones, with some missing. The repertoire consists of some 350,000 clones, with about 87% occurring once and the leading ten covering about 3%. The CDR3 is 18 amino acids. The germline CDR1 and CDR2 sequences are SGHDT and YYEEEE. Losses at the gene ends were 3 bases for V and 1 base for J; bases not matched to a gene: 16. This rearrangement joins TRBV5-6 to TRBJ2-7, with TRBD2 matching 7 bases. The clonotype originates from a human donor in a cohort sampled during active COVID-19. Sequencing used peripheral blood. CDR3 loop: CASSYPRPAGTMSYEQYF. CDR3 in DNA: TGTGCCAGCAGCTACCCCCGCCCCGCCGGGACTATGTCCTACGAGCAGTACTTC.